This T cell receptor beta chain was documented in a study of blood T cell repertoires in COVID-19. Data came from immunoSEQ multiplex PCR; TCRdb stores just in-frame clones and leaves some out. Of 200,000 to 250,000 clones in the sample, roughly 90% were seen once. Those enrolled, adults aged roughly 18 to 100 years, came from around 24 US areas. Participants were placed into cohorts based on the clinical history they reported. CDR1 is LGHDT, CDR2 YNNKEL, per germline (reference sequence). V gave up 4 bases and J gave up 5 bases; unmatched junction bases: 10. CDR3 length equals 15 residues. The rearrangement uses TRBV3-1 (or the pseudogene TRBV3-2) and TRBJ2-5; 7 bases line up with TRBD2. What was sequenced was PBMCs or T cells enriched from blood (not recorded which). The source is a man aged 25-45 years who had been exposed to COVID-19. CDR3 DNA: TGTGCCAGCAGCCCACGGGACTACGGTCTCGAGACCCAGTACTTC. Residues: CASSPRDYGLETQYF.